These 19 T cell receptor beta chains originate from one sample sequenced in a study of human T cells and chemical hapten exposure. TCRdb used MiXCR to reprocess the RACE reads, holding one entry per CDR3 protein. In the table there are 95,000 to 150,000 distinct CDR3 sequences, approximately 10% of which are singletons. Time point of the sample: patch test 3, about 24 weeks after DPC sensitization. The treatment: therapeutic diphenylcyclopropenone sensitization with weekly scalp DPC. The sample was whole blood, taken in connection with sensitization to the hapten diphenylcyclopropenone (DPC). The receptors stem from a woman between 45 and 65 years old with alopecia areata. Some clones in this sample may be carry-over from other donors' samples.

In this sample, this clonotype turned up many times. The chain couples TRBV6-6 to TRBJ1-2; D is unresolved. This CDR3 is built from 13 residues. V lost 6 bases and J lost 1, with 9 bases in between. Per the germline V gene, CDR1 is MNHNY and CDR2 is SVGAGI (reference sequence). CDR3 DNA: TGTGCCAGCAGCCCGGTCGGTAACTATGGCTACACCTTC. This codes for CASSPVGNYGYTF.

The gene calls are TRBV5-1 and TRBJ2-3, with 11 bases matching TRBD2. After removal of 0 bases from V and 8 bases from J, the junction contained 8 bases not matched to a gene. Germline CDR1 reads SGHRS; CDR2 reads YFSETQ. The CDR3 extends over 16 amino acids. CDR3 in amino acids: CASSLAGTSGGGTQYF. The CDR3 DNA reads TGCGCCAGCAGCTTGGCCGGGACTAGCGGAGGAGGTACGCAGTATTTT.

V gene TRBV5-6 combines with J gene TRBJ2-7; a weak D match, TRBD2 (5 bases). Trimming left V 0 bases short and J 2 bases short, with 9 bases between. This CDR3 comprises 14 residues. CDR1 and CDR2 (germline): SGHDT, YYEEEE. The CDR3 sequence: CASSLVQRAYEQYF. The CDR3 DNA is TGTGCCAGCAGCTTGGTCCAGAGGGCCTACGAGCAGTACTTC.

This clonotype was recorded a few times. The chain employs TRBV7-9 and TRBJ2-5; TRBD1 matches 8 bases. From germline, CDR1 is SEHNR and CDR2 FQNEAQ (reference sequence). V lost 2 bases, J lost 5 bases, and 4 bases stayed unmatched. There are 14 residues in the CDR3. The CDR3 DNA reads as TGTGCCAGCAGCTTAAACAGGGGGGCGGAGACCCAGTACTTC. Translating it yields CASSLNRGAETQYF.

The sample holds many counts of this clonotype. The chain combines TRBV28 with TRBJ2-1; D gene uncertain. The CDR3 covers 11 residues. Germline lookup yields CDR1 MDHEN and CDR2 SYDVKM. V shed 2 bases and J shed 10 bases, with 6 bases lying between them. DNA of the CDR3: TGTGCCAGCAGTTTAGACGTAGAGCAGTTCTTC. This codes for CASSLDVEQFF.

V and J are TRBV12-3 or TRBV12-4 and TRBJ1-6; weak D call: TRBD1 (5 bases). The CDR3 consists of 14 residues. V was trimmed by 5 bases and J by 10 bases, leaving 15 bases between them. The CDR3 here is CASSPPGERSPLHF. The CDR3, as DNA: TGTGCCAGCAGTCCTCCGGGGGAAAGGTCACCCCTCCACTTT.

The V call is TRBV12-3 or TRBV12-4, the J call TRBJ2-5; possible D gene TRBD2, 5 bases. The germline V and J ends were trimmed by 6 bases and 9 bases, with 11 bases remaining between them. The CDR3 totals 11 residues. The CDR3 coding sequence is TGTGCCAGCAGACGGGAAGGGTCCCAGTACTTC. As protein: CASRREGSQYF.

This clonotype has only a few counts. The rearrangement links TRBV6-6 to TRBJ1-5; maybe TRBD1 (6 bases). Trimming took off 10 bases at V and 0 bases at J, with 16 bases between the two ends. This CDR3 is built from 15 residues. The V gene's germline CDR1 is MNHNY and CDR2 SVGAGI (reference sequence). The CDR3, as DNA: TGTGCCACCAGCACAGGGATTTATAGCAATCAGCCCCAGCATTTT. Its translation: CATSTGIYSNQPQHF.

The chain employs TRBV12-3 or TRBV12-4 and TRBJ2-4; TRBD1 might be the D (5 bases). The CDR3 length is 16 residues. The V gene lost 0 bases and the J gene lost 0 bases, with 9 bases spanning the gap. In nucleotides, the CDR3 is TGTGCCAGCAGTTTAGCCAGGGTGAGAGCCAAAAACATTCAGTACTTC. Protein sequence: CASSLARVRAKNIQYF.

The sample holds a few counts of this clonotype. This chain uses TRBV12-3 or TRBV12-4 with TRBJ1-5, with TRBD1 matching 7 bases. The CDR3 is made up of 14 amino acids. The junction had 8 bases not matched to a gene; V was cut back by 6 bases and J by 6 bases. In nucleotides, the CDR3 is TGTGCCAGCAGCGCTGACAGGGTCCCTCAGCCCCAGCATTTT. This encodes CASSADRVPQPQHF.

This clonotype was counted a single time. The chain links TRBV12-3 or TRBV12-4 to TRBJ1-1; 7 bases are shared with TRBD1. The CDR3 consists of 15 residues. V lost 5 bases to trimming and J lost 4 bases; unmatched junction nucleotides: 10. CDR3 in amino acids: CASSLSTGTGTEAFF. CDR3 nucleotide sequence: TGTGCCAGCAGTCTCTCGACAGGGACGGGCACTGAAGCTTTCTTT.

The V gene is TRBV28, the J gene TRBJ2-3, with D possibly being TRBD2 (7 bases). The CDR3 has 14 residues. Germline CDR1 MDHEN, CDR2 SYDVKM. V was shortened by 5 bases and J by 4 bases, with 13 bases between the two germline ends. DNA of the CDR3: TGTGCCAGCAGTCCCACAGGGAGGGCAGATACGCAGTATTTT. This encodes CASSPTGRADTQYF.

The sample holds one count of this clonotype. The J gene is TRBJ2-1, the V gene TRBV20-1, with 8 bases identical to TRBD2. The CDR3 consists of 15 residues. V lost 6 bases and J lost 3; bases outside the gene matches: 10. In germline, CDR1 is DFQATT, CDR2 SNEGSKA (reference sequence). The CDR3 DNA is TGCAGTGCACCTGGACTAGCCGCCTGCTACAATGAGCAGTTCTTC. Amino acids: CSAPGLAACYNEQFF.

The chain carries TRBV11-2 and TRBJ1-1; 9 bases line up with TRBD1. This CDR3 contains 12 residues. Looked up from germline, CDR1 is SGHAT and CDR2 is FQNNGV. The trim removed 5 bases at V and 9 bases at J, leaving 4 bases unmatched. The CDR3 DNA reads TGTGCCAGCAGCATCGGACAGGGGAAAGCTTTCTTT. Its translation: CASSIGQGKAFF.

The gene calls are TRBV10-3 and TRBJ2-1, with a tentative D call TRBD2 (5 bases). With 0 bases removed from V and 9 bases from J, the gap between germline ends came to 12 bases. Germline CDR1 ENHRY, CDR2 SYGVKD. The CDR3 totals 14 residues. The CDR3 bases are TGTGCCATCAGTGAGTCGGTAGCAAGCGGTGAGCAGTTCTTC. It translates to CAISESVASGEQFF.

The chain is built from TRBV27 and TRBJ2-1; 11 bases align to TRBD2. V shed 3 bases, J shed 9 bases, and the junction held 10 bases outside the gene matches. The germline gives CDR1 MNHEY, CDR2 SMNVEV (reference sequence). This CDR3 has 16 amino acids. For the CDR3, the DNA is TGTGCCAGCAGTTTCATGACTAGCGGGGTCCTAACTGAGCAGTTCTTC. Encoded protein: CASSFMTSGVLTEQFF.

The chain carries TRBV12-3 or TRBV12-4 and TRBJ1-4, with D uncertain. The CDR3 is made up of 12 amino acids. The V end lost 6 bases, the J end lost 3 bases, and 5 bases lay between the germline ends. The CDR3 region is CASRPSNEKLFF. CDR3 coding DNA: TGTGCCAGCAGACCCTCTAATGAAAAACTGTTTTTT.

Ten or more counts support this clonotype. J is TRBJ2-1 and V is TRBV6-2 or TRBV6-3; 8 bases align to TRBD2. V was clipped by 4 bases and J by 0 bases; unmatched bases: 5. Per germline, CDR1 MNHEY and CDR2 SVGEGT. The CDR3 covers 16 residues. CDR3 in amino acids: CASSSAGTSSYNEQFF. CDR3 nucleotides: TGTGCCAGCAGTTCCGCCGGGACTAGCTCCTACAATGAGCAGTTCTTC.

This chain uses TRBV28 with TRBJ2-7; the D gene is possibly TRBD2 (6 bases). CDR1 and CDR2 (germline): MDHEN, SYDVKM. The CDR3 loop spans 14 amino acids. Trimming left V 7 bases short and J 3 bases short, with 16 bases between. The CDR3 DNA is TGTGCCAGCAAGGGAGGAGGGAGTTACTACGAGCAGTACTTC. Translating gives CASKGGGSYYEQYF. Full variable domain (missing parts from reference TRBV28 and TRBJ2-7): DVKVTQSSRYLVKRTGEKVFLECVQDMDHENMFWYRQDPGLGLRLIYFSYDVKMKEKGDIPEGYSVSREKKERFSLILESASTNQTSMYLCASKGGGSYYEQYFGPGTRLTVT.